This is a list of T cell receptor beta chains from one sample in a study of T cells in Graves' hyperthyroidism and ophthalmopathy. TCRdb called the multiplex PCR reads again in MiXCR, with one record for every CDR3 protein. The sample records around 690,000 distinct CDR3 sequences, less than 25% being singletons. Sample: blood. These receptors all come from a man between 25 and 39 years old with Graves' ophthalmopathy. CDR3s include the opening cysteine and the closing phenylalanine or tryptophan. Fields, in order: clone size, D gene, J gene, V gene, CDR3 DNA, CDR3 protein. The D gene is left open where the match is weak. The size field is filled for only some rows; it gives once, few, many or a size class.

>once|TRBD2|TRBJ2-1|TRBV9
TGTGCCAGCAGCGTAGATGGGACTAGCGGGAGAGGGGAGCAGTTCTTC
CASSVDGTSGRGEQFF
>NA|TRBD1|TRBJ2-1|TRBV20-1
TGCAGTGCTAGGAGCGGGACAGGGGGCAATGAGCAGTTCTTC
CSARSGTGGNEQFF
>few|NA|TRBJ1-4|TRBV27
TGTGCCAGCAGTTTATGGGCAGGGGAGGATGAAAAACTGTTTTTT
CASSLWAGEDEKLFF
>few|TRBD1|TRBJ1-2|TRBV9
TGTGCCAGCAGCGCGACAGGGTCGAGTAACTATGGCTACACCTTC
CASSATGSSNYGYTF
>NA|TRBD1|TRBJ1-6|TRBV6-9
TGTGCCAGCAGTTACGAGGACAGGGGCAACTCACCCCTCCACTTT
CASSYEDRGNSPLHF
>NA|TRBD2|TRBJ2-1|TRBV5-5
TGTGCCAGCAGCACACCCGGGACTAGTGGGAATGAGCAGTTCTTC
CASSTPGTSGNEQFF
>NA|NA|TRBJ1-5|TRBV4-1
TGCGCCAGCAGCCAGGTATTTAGCAATCAGCCCCAGCATTTT
CASSQVFSNQPQHF
>many|NA|TRBJ2-1|TRBV11-1
TGTGCCAGCAGCCGGAGGGGGGACAACTCCTACAATGAGCAGTTCTTC
CASSRRGDNSYNEQFF
>few|NA|TRBJ2-5|TRBV5-1
TGCGCCAGCAGCTCTGGGGACACAGGGATTAAAGAGACCCAGTACTTC
CASSSGDTGIKETQYF
>NA|NA|TRBJ1-5|TRBV20-1
TGCAGTGCTAGAGGCGGTCCTCAGCCCCAGCATTTT
CSARGGPQPQHF
>NA|TRBD1|TRBJ2-7|TRBV28
TGTGCCAGCAGTTTGACAGGGGGCGCGGGCTACGAGCAGTACTTC
CASSLTGGAGYEQYF
>many|NA|TRBJ1-1|TRBV11-2
TGTGCCAGCAGCCTCAATCAGAACACTGAAGCTTTCTTT
CASSLNQNTEAFF
>NA|NA|TRBJ2-2|TRBV3-1
TGTGCCAGCAGCCAAGACTGGGGGGAGCTGTTTTTT
CASSQDWGELFF
>few|TRBD2|TRBJ2-7|TRBV24-1
TGTGCCACCACCGGGACTAGTGGCGAGCAGTACTTC
CATTGTSGEQYF
>NA|NA|TRBJ2-2|TRBV6-2/TRBV6-3
TGTGCCCACCAAACGTCGAACACCGGGGAGCTGTTTTTT
CAHQTSNTGELFF
>NA|NA|TRBJ2-2|TRBV7-9
TGTGCCAGCAGCTCGAGGGGCCTATCGACCGGGGAGCTGTTTTTT
CASSSRGLSTGELFF
>few|TRBD1|TRBJ2-1|TRBV28
TGTGCCAGCAATCGCCTTTCCGGGACAGGGGGGTACAATGAGCAGTTCTTC
CASNRLSGTGGYNEQFF
>NA|NA|TRBJ1-2|TRBV27
TGTGCCAGCAGTCCTTCTCTGGGGGAAACTAACTATGGCTACACCTTC
CASSPSLGETNYGYTF
>NA|NA|TRBJ1-1|TRBV19
TGTGCCAGTAGTTCCAGACATGGTGGCTCTGAAGCTTTCTTT
CASSSRHGGSEAFF
>few|NA|TRBJ2-5|TRBV4-1
TGCGCCAGCAGCCAATGGTTCCAAGAGACCCAGTACTTC
CASSQWFQETQYF
>NA|NA|TRBJ1-4|TRBV15
TGTGCCACCAGCAGGGCGGCAGGGAATGAAAAACTGTTTTTT
CATSRAAGNEKLFF
>NA|NA|TRBJ1-1|TRBV5-6
TGTGCCAGCACAAACACCATGAACACTGAAGCTTTCTTT
CASTNTMNTEAFF
>NA|NA|TRBJ1-2|TRBV6-5
TGTGCCAGCAGTTACGGTGAGGCCACTGGCTATGGCTACACCTTC
CASSYGEATGYGYTF
>NA|TRBD2|TRBJ2-7|TRBV20-1
TGCAGTGCTAGGAATACTAGCGGGAGTAGGTACGAGCAGTACTTC
CSARNTSGSRYEQYF
>many|TRBD1|TRBJ1-5|TRBV12-3/TRBV12-4
TGTGCCAGCAGTTTAGGGACAGGTAATAGCAATCAGCCCCAGCATTTT
CASSLGTGNSNQPQHF
>few|NA|TRBJ1-5|TRBV20-1
TGCAGTGCTATTTTGGGTTCAGGGGATCAGCCCCAGCATTTT
CSAILGSGDQPQHF
>NA|TRBD1|TRBJ2-5|TRBV7-2
TGTGCCAGCAGCTTAGGCCAGGTGGGGACAGGGCAAGAGACCCAGTACTTC
CASSLGQVGTGQETQYF
>few|NA|TRBJ2-3|TRBV27
TGTGCCAGCCGAGATCTCCTCTTTCTAGATACGCAGTATTTT
CASRDLLFLDTQYF